The 10 T cell receptor beta chains listed next were all sequenced from one sample in a study of T cell responses to AZD1222 COVID-19 vaccine. Clones were sequenced by immunoSEQ multiplex PCR, and TCRdb holds only the in-frame ones, with some missing. The table has 180,000 or so clones, about 92% seen once. This material consisted of peripheral blood, taken 28 days after the second AZD1222 dose. The receptors were sampled from an adult who received the AZD1222 COVID-19 vaccine.

This chain uses TRBV30 with TRBJ2-7, with 14 bases aligning to TRBD2. The junction had 6 bases not matched to a gene; V was cut back by 2 bases and J by 9 bases. The CDR3 spans 14 residues. The germline V gene encodes CDR1 GTSNPN and CDR2 SVGIG (reference sequence). The CDR3 loop is CAWSTGLAGGGQYF. DNA of the CDR3: TGTGCCTGGAGTACCGGACTAGCGGGGGGCGGGCAGTACTTC.

The chain recombines TRBV11-2 with TRBJ2-3, with 10 positions matching TRBD2. Unmatched junction bases numbered 9, after V lost 8 bases and J lost 4 bases. Germline values: CDR1 SGHAT, CDR2 FQNNGV. The CDR3 length is 15 residues. The CDR3 is CASARAGGPPDTQYF. CDR3 sequence (DNA): TGTGCCAGCGCTCGAGCGGGGGGGCCCCCAGATACGCAGTATTTT.

This clone was observed many times. The V call is TRBV29-1, the J call TRBJ1-4, with 9 positions matching TRBD1. Trimming at V came to 6 bases and at J to 8 bases, leaving 7 bases not matched to a gene. Germline assignment: CDR1 SQVTM and CDR2 ANQGSEA. The CDR3 extends over 13 amino acids. DNA for the CDR3: TGCAGCGTCCAAGGGACAGGGCTCGAAAAACTGTTTTTT. It codes for CSVQGTGLEKLFF. The full variable domain, its missing parts supplied by reference TRBV29-1 and TRBJ1-4, is SAVISQKPSRDICQRGTSLTIQCQVDSQVTMMFWYRQQPGQSLTLIATANQGSEATYESGFVIDKFPISRPNLTFSTLTVSNMSPEDSSIYLCSVQGTGLEKLFFGSGTQLSVL.

V and J are TRBV4-3 and TRBJ2-6, with D tentatively TRBD1 or TRBD2 (5 bases each). V was shortened by 0 bases and J by 1 base, with 16 bases between the two germline ends. This CDR3 has 19 residues. Germline CDR1 reads LGHNA; CDR2 reads YSLEER. CDR3 nucleotide sequence: TGCGCCAGCAGCCAAGAGGGACCCATCCATCCTTCTGGGGCCAACGTCCTGACTTTC. The encoded protein is CASSQEGPIHPSGANVLTF.

As concerns this clone: The same CDR3 is also encoded by other DNA sequences in this sample. This rearrangement joins TRBV18 to TRBJ1-1, with D perhaps matching TRBD1 (5 bases). V gave up 0 bases and J gave up 4 bases, with 6 bases separating them. Germline lookup yields CDR1 KGHSH and CDR2 LQKENI. CDR3 length: 13 amino acids. CDR3 DNA sequence: TGTGCCAGCTCACCACCGGGGCGCACTGAAGCTTTCTTT. This encodes CASSPPGRTEAFF.

This sequence joins TRBV30 and TRBJ2-5; perhaps D is TRBD1 or TRBD2 (7 bases each). V lost 1 base to trimming and J lost 7 bases, with 16 bases between them. The CDR3 is 14 amino acids. In germline, CDR1 is GTSNPN, CDR2 SVGIG (reference sequence). The chain's CDR3 is CAWSGGGGRVTQYF. In nucleotides, the CDR3 is TGTGCCTGGAGTGGGGGAGGGGGCCGGGTGACCCAGTACTTC.

This clone was recorded once. This specimen includes other DNA sequences encoding the same CDR3. V usage is TRBV18 and J usage is TRBJ2-5, with D uncertain. This CDR3 contains 13 residues. The V and J ends lost 3 bases and 2 bases respectively, with 7 bases between them. The germline V gene has CDR1 KGHSH and CDR2 LQKENI. CDR3 bases: TGTGCCAGCTCACCGGGGTCTCAAGAGACCCAGTACTTC. Translation: CASSPGSQETQYF.

V usage is TRBV7-9 and J usage is TRBJ1-3; D is possibly TRBD1 (5 bases). Germline V gene data show CDR1 as SEHNR and CDR2 as FQNEAQ (reference sequence). The CDR3 is 16 residues long. V lost 3 bases, J lost 4 bases, and 16 bases lay in between. In nucleotides, the CDR3 is TGTGCCAGCAGCTTCCTAGGGACGGAACCGGGAAACACCATATATTTT. Translated: CASSFLGTEPGNTIYF.

The chain employs TRBV24-1 and TRBJ1-6, with D tentatively TRBD1 (5 bases). The V gene lost 4 bases and the J gene lost 7 bases, with 16 bases spanning the gap. The CDR3 covers 16 residues. Germline CDR1 and CDR2: KGHDR and SFDVKD. In DNA, the CDR3 is TGTGCCACCAGTGAGAGTCGGCAGGGAAACAATTCACCCCTCCACTTT. Translation: CATSESRQGNNSPLHF.

This chain connects TRBV12-5 to TRBJ1-1; D perhaps matches TRBD1 (5 bases). Looked up from germline, CDR1 is LGHNT and CDR2 is FRNRAP. This CDR3 is built from 12 residues. The ends were cut back, 6 bases at V and 5 bases at J, with 10 bases in the middle. CDR3 loop: CASGLGGTEAFF. CDR3 coding DNA: TGTGCTAGTGGCCTCGGGGGGACTGAAGCTTTCTTT. The entire variable domain, with the rest obtained from reference TRBV12-5 and TRBJ1-1, is as follows: DARVTQTPRHKVTEMGQEVTMRCQPILGHNTVFWYRQTMMQGLELLAYFRNRAPLDDSGMPKDRFSAEMPDATLATLKIQPSEPRDSAVYFCASGLGGTEAFFGQGTRLTVV.